The 32 T cell receptor beta chains in this list originate from one sample, sequenced in a study of blood T cell repertoires in COVID-19. The table came from immunoSEQ multiplex PCR; TCRdb's copy has only in-frame clones and leaves some out. This sample carries around 290,000 clones, more than 75% of them seen once, and the ten largest clones take about 8%. The specimen was peripheral blood. Receptors originate from a woman aged 50 to 60 who had recovered from COVID-19.

This clone was seen once. The chain couples TRBV7-9 to TRBJ2-2, with 10 bases lining up with TRBD1. V lost 4 bases to trimming and J lost 4 bases; unmatched junction nucleotides: 3. This CDR3 is built from 15 residues. Germline V gene sequence: CDR1 SEHNR, CDR2 FQNEAQ (reference sequence). CDR3 sequence reads: CASSSTGGITGELFF. The CDR3 region has the DNA TGTGCCAGCAGCTCGACAGGGGGCATCACCGGGGAGCTGTTTTTT.

This clone has only a few counts. V gene TRBV18 combines with J gene TRBJ2-7; TRBD1 matches at 7 bases. Germline assignment: CDR1 KGHSH and CDR2 LQKENI. This CDR3 has 15 amino acids. Trimming cost V 3 bases and J 2 bases; bases outside gene matches: 7. The chain's CDR3 is CASSPGTGQTYEQYF. The CDR3, as DNA: TGTGCCAGCTCACCCGGCACGGGACAGACCTACGAGCAGTACTTC.

The chain is built from TRBV9 and TRBJ1-2; weak D call: TRBD1 (6 bases). V was cut by 1 base and J by 4 bases, with 26 bases left in between. There are 19 residues in the CDR3. Per the germline V gene, CDR1 is SGDLS and CDR2 is YYNGEE. The CDR3 DNA reads as TGTGCCAGCAGCGTACATTTCCGGGACAATCTTGTCTACTTCTATGGCTACACCTTC. Residues: CASSVHFRDNLVYFYGYTF.

The chain recombines TRBV10-3 with TRBJ1-1, with 9 bases matching TRBD1. The CDR3 contains 14 residues. Germline V gene data show CDR1 as ENHRY and CDR2 as SYGVKD. Trimming removed 10 bases from V and 6 bases from J; junction bases left unmatched: 12. The CDR3 region is CATTGQGLLSEAFF. As DNA, the CDR3 is TGTGCCACCACCGGACAGGGGCTCTTATCTGAAGCTTTCTTT.

The gene calls are TRBV18 and TRBJ1-1, with D possibly TRBD1 on 6 matching bases. This CDR3 has 13 residues. The germline gives CDR1 KGHSH, CDR2 LQKENI. Trimming removed 6 bases from V and 9 bases from J, with 17 bases in between. The CDR3 is CASSPKMDRKAFF. The CDR3 DNA reads TGTGCCAGCTCGCCTAAGATGGACAGAAAAGCTTTCTTT. The whole variable domain, filled in from reference TRBV18 and TRBJ1-1, reads NAGVMQNPRHLVRRRGQEARLRCSPMKGHSHVYWYRQLPEEGLKFMVYLQKENIIDESGMPKERFSAEFPKEGPSILRIQQVVRGDSAAYFCASSPKMDRKAFFGQGTRLTVV.

As DNA, the CDR3 is TGTGCCACCAGCGGAGGACTAGCGGGGGGGCCCGGGGAGCTGTTTTTT. This gives the protein CATSGGLAGGPGELFF. J is TRBJ2-2 and V is TRBV24-1, with 15 bases lining up with TRBD2. The CDR3 runs to 16 residues. CDR1 and CDR2 (germline): KGHDR, SFDVKD. Trimming took 7 bases from V and 6 from J; bases not matched to a gene: 5.

The rearrangement links TRBV19 to TRBJ1-2; D remains unclear. The germline CDR1 and CDR2 sequences are LNHDA and SQIVND (reference sequence). The CDR3 has 14 amino acids. Trimming removed 3 bases from V and 7 bases from J, with 15 bases in between. CDR3 amino acids: CASSIPGRDGGYTF. The CDR3 DNA reads as TGTGCCAGTAGTATCCCTGGGAGGGATGGTGGCTACACCTTC.

The rearrangement links TRBV4-3 to TRBJ1-4; D is uncertain. Deletions cut 0 bases from V and 0 bases from J, with 8 bases between. CDR1 is LGHNA and CDR2 is YSLEER in the germline V gene. This CDR3 region has 16 residues. In nucleotides, the CDR3 is TGCGCCAGCAGCCAAGAATCCTATGCAACTAATGAAAAACTGTTTTTT. Translating it yields CASSQESYATNEKLFF.

This rearrangement joins TRBV5-8 to TRBJ1-3; 7 positions agree with TRBD1. CDR1 and CDR2 from the germline V gene are SGHTS and YDEGEE. V trimming: 2 bases; J trimming: 3 bases; junction bases outside the gene matches: 8. The CDR3 length is 16 residues. The CDR3 DNA is TGTGCCAGCAGCTTCCCCTGGACAGGAATTGGAAACACCATATATTTT. This codes for CASSFPWTGIGNTIYF.

J is TRBJ1-2 and V is TRBV29-1; D uncertain. The length of the CDR3 is 13 residues. Trimming shortened V by 8 bases and J by 5 bases, and 18 bases separated the two germline ends. CDR1 is SQVTM and CDR2 is ANQGSEA in the germline V gene. For the CDR3, the DNA is TGCAGCTCAATGTCGGAGGGAGTATATGGCTACACCTTC. This codes for CSSMSEGVYGYTF. Based on the CDR3 plus reference TRBV29-1 and TRBJ1-2, the full variable domain is SAVISQKPSRDICQRGTSLTIQCQVDSQVTMMFWYRQQPGQSLTLIATANQGSEATYESGFVIDKFPISRPNLTFSTLTVSNMSPEDSSIYLCSSMSEGVYGYTFGSGTRLTVV.

The genes are TRBV27 and TRBJ2-6; 8 bases align to TRBD1. Germline CDR1 is MNHEY and CDR2 is SMNVEV (reference sequence). The CDR3 runs 15 residues. The J segment lost 4 bases and the V segment lost 7 bases, leaving 6 bases of the junction unmatched. The CDR3 region is CASNRTGNGANVLTF. CDR3 bases: TGTGCCAGCAATCGGACAGGGAACGGGGCCAACGTCCTGACTTTC.

This chain joins TRBV3-1 (or the pseudogene TRBV3-2) and TRBJ1-5; D call uncertain. The CDR3 extends over 14 amino acids. Germline lookup yields CDR1 LGHDT and CDR2 YNNKEL (reference sequence). Trimming removed 1 base from V and 1 base from J, with 5 bases in between. The CDR3 region is CASSQANSNQPQHF. The CDR3 nucleotides are TGTGCCAGCAGCCAAGCTAACAGCAATCAGCCCCAGCATTTT.

The chain combines TRBV29-1 with TRBJ2-5; a weak D match, TRBD1 (5 bases). CDR3 length: 12 amino acids. Trimming shortened V by 8 bases and J by 6 bases, and 16 bases separated the two germline ends. Germline CDR1 SQVTM, CDR2 ANQGSEA. CDR3 loop: CSSLGALQTQYF. CDR3 sequence (DNA): TGCAGCTCCCTTGGGGCTTTACAGACCCAGTACTTC.

The chain carries TRBV4-1 and TRBJ1-1; D possibly corresponds to TRBD1 (6 bases). Per germline, CDR1 MGHRA and CDR2 YSYEKL. V dropped 4 bases and J dropped 2 bases, with 8 bases sitting between them. The CDR3 sequence is 13 residues long. The CDR3 region is CASSRQVNTEAFF. The CDR3 nucleotides are TGCGCCAGCAGCCGACAGGTAAACACTGAAGCTTTCTTT.

The CDR3 loop is CASSESRQGRIQPQHF. The CDR3 coding sequence is TGTGCCAGCAGTGAATCTAGGCAGGGCCGGATTCAGCCCCAGCATTTT. This rearrangement joins TRBV6-1 to TRBJ1-5, with a weak D call TRBD1 (5 bases). The CDR3 totals 16 residues. The germline V and J ends were trimmed by 2 bases and 6 bases, with 17 bases remaining between them. CDR1 MNHNS and CDR2 SASEGT come from the germline V gene.

The rearrangement uses TRBV19 and TRBJ1-5, with 8 bases fitting TRBD1. Germline CDR1 and CDR2: LNHDA and SQIVND (reference sequence). V dropped 5 bases and J dropped 3; count of bases not matched to a gene: 9. The length of the CDR3 is 16 residues. The CDR3 nucleotides are TGTGCCAGTAGTTCGGAGGACAGGGACTTCAATCAGCCCCAGCATTTT. This gives the protein CASSSEDRDFNQPQHF.

V and J are TRBV25-1 and TRBJ2-7; 10 nucleotides align to TRBD1. Germline V lookup: CDR1 MGHDK, CDR2 SYGVNS. With V trimmed by 6 bases and J by 4 bases, 6 bases remained unmatched. This CDR3 contains 14 residues. The DNA for the CDR3 is TGTGCCAGCAGCTCGGGACAGGGGAAGTACGAGCAGTACTTC. Its translation: CASSSGQGKYEQYF.

This rearrangement joins TRBV28 to TRBJ2-3, with 9 bases identical to TRBD2. Per germline, CDR1 MDHEN and CDR2 SYDVKM. Losses at the gene ends were 7 bases for V and 3 bases for J; bases not matched to a gene: 8. The CDR3 has 15 amino acids. This chain's CDR3 is CASTRASGKTDTQYF. The CDR3, as DNA: TGTGCCAGCACCCGGGCTAGCGGGAAGACAGATACGCAGTATTTT.

The chain joins TRBV7-2 to TRBJ2-1; unclear D gene. Germline-derived CDR1 and CDR2 are SGHTA and FQGNSA. This CDR3 spans 12 amino acids. V dropped 3 bases and J dropped 9 bases, with 9 bases sitting between them. DNA for the CDR3: TGTGCCAGCAGCTTTCCATTTTTTGAGCAGTTCTTC. Its translation: CASSFPFFEQFF.

This clone was seen a handful of times. This sequence joins TRBV7-2 and TRBJ1-2; a possible D gene is TRBD1 (5 bases). CDR3 length: 14 amino acids. From germline, CDR1 is SGHTA and CDR2 FQGNSA. Trimming removed 1 base at V and 2 bases at J, with 8 bases between. CDR3 bases: TGTGCCAGCAGCTTAGGTCACAGGAACTATGGCTACACCTTC. Translated, it gives CASSLGHRNYGYTF.

This clone has more than one count but fewer than ten. One junction end does not reproduce the germline sequence, and a read error may be involved. V gene TRBV7-7 combines with J gene TRBJ2-2, with 8 bases aligning to TRBD1. This CDR3 spans 13 amino acids. The germline V gene encodes CDR1 SSHAT and CDR2 FNYEAQ (reference sequence). The CDR3 is CASSLEQGGELFF. CDR3 DNA sequence: TGTGCTAGCAGCTTAGAACAGGGGGGAGAGCTGTTTTTT.

The chain combines TRBV6-2 or TRBV6-3 with TRBJ1-1; 8 bases match TRBD1. Germline V gene sequence: CDR1 MNHEY, CDR2 SVGEGT. The V segment lost 6 bases and the J segment 5 bases; nucleotides outside the gene matches: 11. CDR3 length: 15 residues. CDR3 sequence: CASSPDRAYDTEAFF. CDR3 DNA sequence: TGTGCCAGCAGCCCGGACAGGGCCTACGATACTGAAGCTTTCTTT.

The chain uses TRBV10-3 and TRBJ2-7, with a tentative D call TRBD2 (6 bases). The CDR3 totals 12 residues. Germline CDR1 is ENHRY and CDR2 is SYGVKD. Trimming pared 8 bases from V and 2 bases from J, leaving 10 bases between. The CDR3 DNA reads TGTGCCATCGGGGAGCGGGCCTACGAGCAGTACTTC. Amino acids: CAIGERAYEQYF.

The gene calls are TRBV19 and TRBJ2-7; possibly TRBD2 for D (6 bases). V lost 10 bases and J 5 bases, leaving 18 bases between the germline ends. The CDR3 totals 13 residues. Germline V CDR1 and CDR2: LNHDA, SQIVND (reference sequence). CDR3 nucleotide sequence: TGTGCCACCTCGGACCTGGGGGGTAACGAGCAGTACTTC. Translating it yields CATSDLGGNEQYF.

The chain recombines TRBV29-1 with TRBJ2-5; 11 bases match TRBD2. Per germline, CDR1 SQVTM and CDR2 ANQGSEA. After removal of 4 bases from V and 4 bases from J, the junction contained 5 bases not matched to a gene. The CDR3 extends over 14 amino acids. CDR3 nucleotides: TGCAGCGTTGTAGGCCTAGCGGGAGGAGAGACCCAGTACTTC. Its translation: CSVVGLAGGETQYF.

As regards this clone: A read error may produce the germline difference seen at one junction end. The chain couples TRBV5-1 to TRBJ1-4; no clear D. This CDR3 is built from 13 residues. Germline V CDR1 and CDR2: SGHRS, YFSETQ. The chain's CDR3 is CASSTAVDEKLLF. Here the CDR3 DNA reads TGCGCCAGCTCAACAGCGGTGGATGAAAAACTGCTTTTT.

This clone appeared a few times. The CDR3 spells CASSQQGSNTEAFF. CDR3 nucleotide sequence: TGTGCCAGCAGTCAACAGGGGAGCAACACTGAAGCTTTCTTT. The gene calls are TRBV6-5 and TRBJ1-1, with 7 bases that match TRBD1. The junction had 5 bases not matched to a gene; V was cut back by 5 bases and J by 2 bases. The V gene's germline CDR1 is MNHEY and CDR2 SVGAGI. The CDR3 length is 14 residues.

This chain joins TRBV19 and TRBJ2-5, with TRBD1 matching over 9 bases. Germline V CDR1 and CDR2: LNHDA, SQIVND (reference sequence). V lost 5 bases to trimming and J lost 5 bases; unmatched junction nucleotides: 6. The CDR3 is 14 amino acids. Written as DNA, the CDR3 is TGTGCCAGTAGTTCGGGACAGGGTTTCGAGACCCAGTACTTC. Protein product: CASSSGQGFETQYF.

This sequence joins TRBV2 and TRBJ1-5; tentative D call: TRBD1 (6 bases). The V gene's germline CDR1 is SNHLY and CDR2 FYNNEI. With 6 bases removed from V and 7 bases from J, the gap between germline ends came to 13 bases. The CDR3 runs 13 residues. The CDR3 sequence is CASSVQGGQPQHF. The CDR3 DNA reads TGTGCCAGCAGCGTACAGGGAGGGCAGCCCCAGCATTTT.

This clone was recorded only once. V and J are TRBV11-2 and TRBJ1-1; 7 bases map to TRBD1. Trimming cost V 2 bases and J 4 bases; bases outside gene matches: 7. The CDR3 runs to 15 residues. The germline V gene has CDR1 SGHAT and CDR2 FQNNGV. Here the CDR3 reads CASSLQTGMGTEAFF. The CDR3 nucleotides are TGTGCCAGCAGCTTACAGACAGGGATGGGCACTGAAGCTTTCTTT.

In nucleotides, the CDR3 is TGTGCCAGCAGCCACGACATTCGGGGGCAGCCCCAGCATTTT. Translated: CASSHDIRGQPQHF. This chain joins TRBV4-2 and TRBJ1-5; D perhaps matches TRBD1 (5 bases). Germline CDR1 LGHNA, CDR2 YNFKEQ. CDR3 length equals 14 residues. V shed 3 bases and J shed 7 bases, with 13 bases lying between them.

This clone was recorded once. The chain joins TRBV28 to TRBJ1-2, with 7 bases that match TRBD1. Trimming cost V 5 bases and J 5 bases; bases outside gene matches: 8. The CDR3 has 14 residues. CDR1 and CDR2 from the germline V gene are MDHEN and SYDVKM. The CDR3 sequence: CASSGGTESYGYTF. As DNA, the CDR3 is TGTGCCAGCAGTGGCGGGACAGAGAGTTATGGCTACACCTTC.